This TCR beta chain was sequenced for a study of T cell responses to AZD1222 COVID-19 vaccine. Regarding the study as a whole: Breadth and depth of Spike-specific TCRs rose after two AZD1222 doses. Most donors were white British and more were female, and clonal diversity was possibly underestimated. The study identified only a handful of AZD1222 recipients as seropositive at baseline. Spike-spanning, vaccine-associated CD4 TCRs were dominant at 160-218 and 743-854.

Trimming pared 7 bases from V and 0 bases from J, leaving 12 bases between. The germline gives CDR1 MNHEY, CDR2 SMNVEV (reference sequence). This CDR3 is 14 amino acids long. Clones were sequenced by immunoSEQ multiplex PCR, and TCRdb holds only the in-frame ones, with some missing. The sample holds about 110,000 clones, about 91% seen once. This clone was seen only a few times. Its specificity is not known. This sequence was found in an adult who received the AZD1222 COVID-19 vaccine. V gene TRBV27 combines with J gene TRBJ1-1; D unresolved. Sequenced material: peripheral blood, taken 28 days after the second AZD1222 dose. CDR3 nucleotides: TGTGCCAGCATTCCCTCGGGGTTGAACACTGAAGCTTTCTTT. Its protein product is CASIPSGLNTEAFF.